The subject of this entry is one TCR beta chain. The data belong to a study of blood T cell repertoires in COVID-19. For the study at large: Researchers got acute and convalescent COVID-19 samples from the United States, Italy and Spain. T cells, B-cell-depleted T cells, or PBMCs provided the cDNA or gDNA that served as material.

Original processing notes: Amplifying reference gene primers gave estimates of nucleated cell counts. TCRdb's copy holds only in-frame clones and misses some; the assay was immunoSEQ multiplex PCR. The V and J calls and the clone size are those of that table, but D and trimming were determined from the DNA. Of 120,000 to 150,000 clones in the sample, 75% to 90% were seen once. The ends lost 5 bases at V and 0 bases at J; junction bases unmatched: 19. Germline CDR1 LNHDA, CDR2 SQIVND (reference sequence). The CDR3 has 20 residues. The rearrangement links TRBV19 to TRBJ1-3, with TRBD1 matching 7 bases. Material for sequencing was peripheral blood. The receptor's source is an elderly woman with acute or convalescent COVID-19. The CDR3 loop reads CASSPTPTGVVDLSGNTIYF. The CDR3 DNA sequence: TGTGCCAGTAGTCCCACACCTACAGGGGTAGTGGACCTCTCTGGAAACACCATATATTTT.